This T cell receptor beta chain derives from a study of blood T cell repertoires in COVID-19. Whole-study context: Researchers got acute and convalescent COVID-19 samples from the United States, Italy and Spain. PBMCs, B-cell-depleted T cells, or T cells were the source of the cDNA or gDNA that made up the material.

With 8 bases clipped from V and 6 bases from J, the junction kept 13 bases outside the gene matches. Germline V gives CDR1 SGHRS, CDR2 YFSETQ. CDR3 length: 14 residues. Sequencing used immunoSEQ multiplex PCR; TCRdb keeps in-frame clones, though not all of them. This sample has approximately 220,000 clones, with 65% to 85% found just once. The TCR comes from a man aged 35 to 55 with acute or convalescent COVID-19. Sequencing was performed on peripheral blood. The V gene is TRBV5-1, the J gene TRBJ2-7; 8 bases align to TRBD2. Here the CDR3 reads CASHSPGTSSEQYF. CDR3 sequence (DNA): TGCGCCAGTCATTCTCCCGGGACTAGTAGCGAGCAGTACTTC.